The clone carrying this T cell receptor (beta chain) was detected once. Its antigen is not known. The data were obtained in a study of OX40 agonist ivuxolimab in advanced cancers. Whole-study context: Ivuxolimab, which patients received intravenously every 2 weeks, was dosed at 0.01 to 10 mg/kg. Study findings and constraints: The average count of expanded clones was higher among CD8+ T cells than among CD4+.

The CDR3 totals 12 residues. Trimming stripped 4 bases from V and 10 bases from J, with 11 bases between. Germline CDR1 is MNHEY and CDR2 is SMNVEV (reference sequence). Assay used: immunoSEQ multiplex PCR; TCRdb lists only in-frame clones, some missing. The data show almost 50,000 clones, with around 80% seen just once and approximately 1.6% held by the top ten. Systemic immunosuppression or a history of autoimmune disease excluded patients. Cycle 7 day 1, cycle 4 day 1, and baseline were the timepoints at which blood was sampled. Here the sequenced sample was CD4+ or CD8+ T cells sorted from blood, taken in a trial of the OX40 agonist ivuxolimab. The chain couples TRBV27 to TRBJ2-1; D perhaps matches TRBD2 (5 bases). This TCR was sampled from an adult with an advanced solid tumor such as melanoma, head and neck, liver or kidney cancer. The CDR3 protein is CASSSGLGEQFF. The CDR3 nucleotides read TGTGCCAGCAGTTCCGGACTGGGAGAGCAGTTCTTC.